A selection of T cell receptor beta chains follows, all from one sample in a study of T-cell memory formation after mild COVID-19. TCRdb ran MiXCR on the 5' RACE reads and lists one entry per CDR3 protein. The sample lists around 310,000 distinct CDR3 sequences, around 15% occurring once. The sequencing sample was made of PBMCs or a T cell subset sorted from them (not recorded which). The source of these receptors is a man younger than 30 who had mild COVID-19 (a few samples of this study predate the infection). Cell type and time point are not known. The CDR3 runs from the conserved cysteine through the conserved F or W. The D gene is left open where the match is weak. Clone size is stated in some rows and not others, as once, few, many or a class when expanded.

d_call,j_call,v_call,clone_size,cdr3_aa,cdr3_nt
TRBD1,TRBJ1-6,TRBV19,few,CASSMSRDRTDNSPLHF,TGTGCCAGTAGTATGTCCCGGGACAGGACGGATAATTCACCCCTCCACTTT
-,TRBJ2-2,TRBV7-9,many,CASFPDSNTGELFF,TGTGCCAGCTTCCCAGACAGTAACACCGGGGAGCTGTTTTTT
-,TRBJ1-1,TRBV25-1,few,CASEPSDAGGVTEAFF,TGTGCCAGCGAACCATCAGACGCCGGTGGTGTCACTGAAGCTTTCTTT
TRBD1,TRBJ1-1,TRBV7-2,few,CASSLSSAGQVTEAFF,TGTGCCAGCAGCTTAAGTTCGGCAGGACAGGTCACTGAAGCTTTCTTT
TRBD2,TRBJ2-1,TRBV3-1,few,CASSRETSGVFYNEQFF,TGTGCCAGCAGCCGCGAGACTAGCGGGGTCTTCTACAATGAGCAGTTCTTC
TRBD1,TRBJ1-1,TRBV18,-,CASSPNRGPNTEAFF,TGTGCCAGCTCACCAAACAGGGGGCCGAACACTGAAGCTTTCTTT
-,TRBJ2-5,TRBV12-3/TRBV12-4,few,CASSSDSPETQYF,TGTGCCAGCAGTTCCGACAGTCCGGAGACCCAGTACTTC
-,TRBJ2-2,TRBV9,few,CASSVSGSNTGELFF,TGTGCCAGCAGCGTGTCGGGGTCGAACACCGGGGAGCTGTTTTTT
-,TRBJ1-4,TRBV5-1,many,CASSLAGRVGEKLFF,TGCGCCAGCAGCTTGGCCGGGAGGGTCGGCGAAAAACTGTTTTTT
TRBD1,TRBJ1-2,TRBV7-2,many,CASSRERGQGYTF,TGTGCCAGCAGCCGGGAGAGGGGGCAAGGCTACACCTTC
-,TRBJ2-2,TRBV6-5,few,CASSYSDKDTGGTGELFF,TGTGCCAGCAGTTACTCGGATAAGGACACCGGAGGGACCGGGGAGCTGTTTTTT
-,TRBJ1-1,TRBV4-1,-,CASSQDNRVGTEAFF,TGCGCCAGCAGCCAAGACAACAGGGTCGGGACTGAAGCTTTCTTT
-,TRBJ2-3,TRBV5-6,-,CASSLARGFADTQYF,TGTGCCAGCAGCTTGGCCCGAGGGTTCGCAGATACGCAGTATTTT
-,TRBJ1-2,TRBV4-3,-,CASSRAGDGYTF,TGCGCCAGCAGCCGAGCAGGGGATGGCTACACCTTC
TRBD2,TRBJ2-5,TRBV2,-,CASIGTSGVETQYF,TGTGCCAGCATTGGGACTAGCGGGGTGGAGACCCAGTACTTC
-,TRBJ2-5,TRBV5-1,-,CASSLLHGAGETQYF,TGCGCCAGCAGCTTGTTACATGGGGCGGGAGAGACCCAGTACTTC
-,TRBJ2-7,TRBV5-1,few,CASSLERNLYEQYF,TGCGCCAGCAGCTTAGAACGGAACCTCTACGAGCAGTACTTC